One sample yielded the 15 T cell receptor beta chains listed below, sequenced in a study of control samples from healthy donors and cancer patients. The data were produced by immunoSEQ multiplex PCR, yet TCRdb's version contains in-frame clones alone and is incomplete. The profile shows some 110,000 clones, 88% of them singletons. Sequencing was performed on blood. Receptor source: a woman between 65 and 79 years old in good health.

CDR3: CASSTARGGYTF. The CDR3 DNA reads as TGTGCCAGCTCAACCGCCAGGGGGGGCTACACCTTC. J is TRBJ1-2 and V is TRBV11-2; 7 nucleotides line up with TRBD1. Germline V gene data show CDR1 as SGHAT and CDR2 as FQNNGV. With 8 bases clipped from V and 8 bases from J, the junction kept 8 bases outside the gene matches. The CDR3 consists of 12 residues.

This clone was seen a few times. The rearrangement uses TRBV6-5 and TRBJ1-1; D is uncertain. This CDR3 spans 14 amino acids. Looked up from germline, CDR1 is MNHEY and CDR2 is SVGAGI. Trimming pared 6 bases from V and 4 bases from J, leaving 15 bases between. CDR3 protein: CASRDRWSGTEAFF. CDR3 coding DNA: TGTGCCAGCAGGGACCGGTGGTCGGGCACTGAAGCTTTCTTT.

This chain joins TRBV27 and TRBJ1-2, with TRBD1 matching 10 bases. The CDR3 is made up of 15 amino acids. Trimming took 5 bases from V and 7 from J; bases not matched to a gene: 10. CDR1 is MNHEY and CDR2 is SMNVEV in the germline V gene (reference sequence). The CDR3 coding sequence is TGTGCCAGCAGTCAGCGGCGGACAGGGGGTCTTGGCTACACCTTC. Protein product: CASSQRRTGGLGYTF.

The chain carries TRBV6-2 or TRBV6-3 and TRBJ2-7; D call uncertain. Germline V gene sequence: CDR1 MNHEY, CDR2 SVGEGT. V shed 2 bases and J shed 2 bases, with 13 bases lying between them. The CDR3 has 15 residues. The CDR3 sequence is CASSYQETAAYEQYF. The CDR3, as DNA: TGTGCCAGCAGTTACCAGGAAACCGCCGCCTACGAGCAGTACTTC.

The CDR3 region has the DNA TGTGCCAGTAGTATACCCACGGTGACGACCCAGTACTTC. It specifies CASSIPTVTTQYF. The V call is TRBV19, the J call TRBJ2-5; D unresolved. V was clipped by 2 bases and J by 7 bases, with 11 bases between them. There are 13 residues in the CDR3. Germline loops: CDR1 LNHDA, CDR2 SQIVND (reference sequence).

This clone was counted between two and nine times. The CDR3 coding sequence is TGTGCCAGCAGCTTCGGACAGGGCTATGGCTACACCTTC. Protein product: CASSFGQGYGYTF. The rearrangement uses TRBV5-6 and TRBJ1-2; 8 bases are a match to TRBD1. From germline, CDR1 is SGHDT and CDR2 YYEEEE. This CDR3 has 13 amino acids. V was clipped by 2 bases and J by 4 bases; unmatched bases: 1.

J is TRBJ2-2 and V is TRBV7-3; 10 bases align to TRBD2. The germline CDR1 and CDR2 sequences are SGHTA and FQGTGA. J was trimmed by 4 bases and V by 5 bases; bases with no gene match: 7. The CDR3 covers 16 residues. The CDR3 nucleotides are TGTGCCAGCAGCCCCTCTAGCGGGGGACCCACCGGGGAGCTGTTTTTT. This codes for CASSPSSGGPTGELFF. The whole variable domain, remainder taken from reference TRBV7-3 and TRBJ2-2, is GAGVSQTPSNKVTEKGKYVELRCDPISGHTALYWYRQSLGQGPEFLIYFQGTGAADDSGLPNDRFFAVRPEGSVSTLKIQRTERGDSAVYLCASSPSSGGPTGELFFGEGSRLTVL.

The chain has TRBV4-2 and TRBJ1-1; possible D gene TRBD1, 5 bases. This CDR3 region has 15 residues. Germline V lookup: CDR1 LGHNA, CDR2 YNFKEQ. V lost 0 bases and J 3 bases, leaving 11 bases between the germline ends. In DNA, the CDR3 is TGTGCCAGCAGCCAAGAACGTATAGGGGACACTGAAGCTTTCTTT. As protein: CASSQERIGDTEAFF.

The chain employs TRBV10-3 and TRBJ1-1; a weak D match, TRBD1 (5 bases). The germline V and J ends were trimmed by 4 bases and 8 bases, with 17 bases remaining between them. Germline values: CDR1 ENHRY, CDR2 SYGVKD. The CDR3 totals 14 residues. CDR3 amino acids: CAISASHGGREAFF. CDR3 sequence (DNA): TGTGCCATCAGTGCTTCCCACGGGGGGAGGGAAGCTTTCTTT.

The rearrangement links TRBV11-3 to TRBJ2-2; no clear D. Germline CDR1 and CDR2: SGHNT and YENEEA. The V end was cut by 0 bases, the J end by 1 base, with 9 bases between. This CDR3 comprises 16 residues. The CDR3 here is CASSLDRPVNTGELFF. The CDR3 DNA reads TGTGCCAGCAGCTTAGACCGTCCCGTGAACACCGGGGAGCTGTTTTTT.

This clone was seen once. The rearrangement joins TRBV6-5 to TRBJ2-5; D not resolved. The CDR3 consists of 13 residues. V was clipped by 7 bases and J by 2 bases, with 11 bases between them. Germline loops: CDR1 MNHEY, CDR2 SVGAGI. CDR3 sequence (DNA): TGTGCCAGCACCGACATGGGACAAGAGACCCAGTACTTC. Amino acids: CASTDMGQETQYF.

V gene TRBV6-2 or TRBV6-3 combines with J gene TRBJ1-2, with D possibly TRBD1 on 5 matching bases. Trimming pared 6 bases from V and 4 bases from J, leaving 24 bases between. Germline assignment: CDR1 MNHEY and CDR2 SVGEGT. The CDR3 has 17 amino acids. For the CDR3, the DNA is TGTGCCAGCAGCCCTTGGGGCACTTACTTAGTGGGCTATGGCTACACCTTC. This gives the protein CASSPWGTYLVGYGYTF.

This clone was seen a single time. The chain recombines TRBV5-1 with TRBJ2-5; 8 bases are shared with TRBD2. This CDR3 has 16 amino acids. Trimming removed 6 bases from V and 8 bases from J; junction bases left unmatched: 18. From germline, CDR1 is SGHRS and CDR2 YFSETQ. CDR3 loop: CASTPPGLGISGTQYF. CDR3 DNA: TGCGCCAGCACCCCACCGGGACTAGGGATCTCGGGTACCCAGTACTTC.

The CDR3 sequence is CASSLPRGRNEQFF. The CDR3 nucleotides are TGCGCCAGCAGCTTACCCAGGGGGCGCAATGAGCAGTTCTTC. This chain connects TRBV5-1 to TRBJ2-1; 8 positions agree with TRBD1. CDR1 SGHRS and CDR2 YFSETQ come from the germline V gene. The V gene end was trimmed by 2 bases and the J gene end by 6 bases; junction bases not matched to a gene: 4. The CDR3 contains 14 residues.

The chain has TRBV28 and TRBJ2-7, with 9 bases fitting TRBD2. Per the germline V gene, CDR1 is MDHEN and CDR2 is SYDVKM. The J segment lost 2 bases and the V segment lost 8 bases, leaving 7 bases of the junction unmatched. This CDR3 region has 14 residues. The CDR3 DNA reads as TGTGCCAGCGGGCTAGCGGGGTTAGCCTACGAGCAGTACTTC. This sequence encodes CASGLAGLAYEQYF.